Listed here is a single T cell receptor (beta chain). The sample holds many counts of this clonotype. Its target antigen remains unknown. It has no much larger one-base neighbor in the sample; base qualities were not kept. cDNA was synthesized by template-switch 5'RACE using a primer carrying a 10-nucleotide random unique molecular identifier by which each TCR transcript was tagged. Every sequencing run covered 15-18 subjects and yielded more than 160 million TCR-beta sequences. Total RNA was extracted with the RNeasy kit. The KAPA Real-time Library Amplification kit was used to amplify TCR-beta VDJ regions with primers for the TCR constant region and the 5'RACE anchor. Sample indexes and Illumina adaptors were added in a first PCR, and a second PCR then increased library yield. After Ampure bead purification, the roughly 650 bp TCR product was size-selected on a 2% E-gel SizeSelection system. Before pooling, library quality was assessed on a Bioanalyzer, concentration was determined with Qubit, and library quantification was performed with the Kapa Library Quantification kit. Libraries were sequenced paired-end 2 x 150 bp on an Illumina HiSeq 2500. To increase sequence diversity, about 23-30% phiX was spiked into each library pool. From the authors' description of their analysis: Quality-filtered reads were processed with the UMI-based MiGEC pipeline, which removed over 75% of raw TCR sequences during error correction. IMGT germline references were used for aligning VDJ genes, and each clonotype was defined as a unique CDR3 amino acid sequence together with its V-J genes. Clonal expansion, Shannon diversity, and CDR3 relatedness (CalcPairwiseDistances, ClusterSamples) were evaluated with VDJtools, and phylogenetic trees were built with CLCbio workbench. Clones with at least 8 unique UMIs were defined as expanded, with this threshold being based on coefficient-of-variation modelling across technical triplicates. The raw public reads went through TCRdb reprocessing: fastp at Q25, MiXCR clone calling, in-frame beta chains kept. Identical CDR3 protein sequences are pooled into one entry, listed with their most common genes and DNA. TCRdb, rather than the study authors, made the V and J calls. The sample data list about 54,000 distinct CDR3 sequences, and more than 3% of these were observed just once. 1.9% of the sample is taken by the ten largest.

V ends up 2 bases short and J 4 bases short, with an unmatched junction base count of 3. The CDR3, cysteine through phenylalanine, is 14 amino acids long. Kept here is only the CDR3 DNA, which spans 42 bases and is read in frame from base 1. The CDR1 and CDR2 encoded by the germline V gene are SGHRS and YFSETQ. These data originate in a study of neurological immune-mediated disorders (dated by TCRdb to about 2019). For context, the study as a whole: Among the approximately 34 multiple sclerosis patients, relapsing-remitting MS was present in 31 and secondary progressive MS was present in 3. The roughly 99 TCR-beta libraries covered PBMC samples along with longitudinal samples, technical triplicates, and paired sorted CD4+ and CD8+ T-cell subsets. The cohort comprised about 70 subjects: some 14 HAM/TSP patients, around 34 multiple sclerosis patients and about 20 healthy controls. Peripheral blood TCR-beta repertoires from HTLV-I-associated myelopathy (HAM/TSP) patients, multiple sclerosis patients and healthy controls were compared by UMI-based sequencing.

Findings and caveats that apply to the study as a whole: TCR clonal expansion was highest in HAM/TSP patients and lowest in MS patients, with MS patients falling below even healthy controls. The MS cluster was not associated with any clinical or MRI features, and the authors stated that larger cohorts are needed. In a phylogenetic analysis, the repertoires of 18 out of 34 MS patients fell into a single cluster of related CDR3 sequences, pointing to a possible signature at the repertoire level. No identical CDR3 amino acid sequences were shared among expanded clones across subjects, suggesting private TCR-beta repertoires in all groups.

For the sorted-subset TCR libraries, the starting material was 750,000 to 1,000,000 sorted CD4+ or CD8+ T cells. Multiple sclerosis patients were enrolled in a US clinical protocol evaluating disease progression by magnetic resonance imaging. Peripheral blood underwent Ficoll-Hypaque density gradient centrifugation to isolate PBMCs, which were then cryopreserved in liquid nitrogen. The study also sequenced paired sorted CD4+ and CD8+ subsets from healthy controls, HAM/TSP patients and MS patients. The material sequenced was CD4+ T cells from blood. The rearranged segments are TRBV5-1 and TRBJ1-1; 9 junctional bases match TRBD1. This clonotype was sampled from a woman in her 40s with multiple sclerosis. The encoded CDR3 is CASSLQGAGTEAFF. The sequence in DNA is TGCGCCAGCAGCTTACAGGGGGCAGGCACTGAAGCTTTCTTT.